The 8 T cell receptor beta chains presented below share a single source sample, sequenced in a study of cytomegalovirus exposure and HLA in healthy donors. The study ran its PCR with 60 Vbeta and 13 Jbeta primers. Clones were read by immunoSEQ multiplex PCR, and TCRdb kept only the in-frame ones, dropping some. This table holds 130,000 or so clones, 75% to 85% found once. Source material: PBMCs. Every receptor here comes from a woman aged 18-29 years in good health and CMV-seropositive.

The V and J genes are TRBV19 and TRBJ2-3; TRBD2 matches at 12 bases. This CDR3 has 18 residues. Germline CDR1 and CDR2: LNHDA and SQIVND (reference sequence). The junction had 11 bases not matched to a gene; V was cut back by 7 bases and J by 0 bases. CDR3 residues: CASTSTSGGHTSTDTQYF. CDR3 DNA sequence: TGTGCCAGTACCTCGACTAGCGGGGGACATACTAGCACAGATACGCAGTATTTT.

There are a few counts of this clone. V gene TRBV11-2 combines with J gene TRBJ2-5, with D possibly TRBD2 on 6 matching bases. The CDR3 runs 14 residues. CDR1 is SGHAT, CDR2 FQNNGV, per germline. V lost 6 bases to trimming and J lost 1 base, with 12 bases between them. The CDR3 loop is CASRARGTQETQYF. In DNA, the CDR3 is TGTGCCAGCAGGGCCCGGGGGACCCAAGAGACCCAGTACTTC.

The V gene is TRBV19, the J gene TRBJ1-2; D possibly corresponds to TRBD1 (6 bases). The CDR3 is 17 residues long. The V end lost 6 bases, the J end lost 2 bases, and 22 bases lay between the germline ends. Germline V gene lookup returns CDR1 LNHDA and CDR2 SQIVND (reference sequence). CDR3 loop: CASSLSLTDRRNYGYTF. The CDR3 nucleotides read TGTGCCAGTAGCCTCTCCCTAACAGACAGGAGAAACTATGGCTACACCTTC.

This clone appeared a single time. The junction does not match germline at one end; this may be a read error. The chain links TRBV7-3 to TRBJ2-3; TRBD2 agrees at 10 bases. Germline V CDR1 and CDR2: SGHTA, FQGTGA. There are 15 residues in the CDR3. Here the CDR3 reads CSSSLTSGETDTQYF. CDR3 DNA: TGTTCCAGCAGCTTAACTAGCGGGGAAACAGATACGCAGTATTTT.

V is TRBV30 and J is TRBJ1-4, with D unresolved. CDR1 GTSNPN and CDR2 SVGIG come from the germline V gene (reference sequence). This CDR3 is 12 amino acids long. The V end lost 1 base, the J end lost 3 bases, and 3 bases lay between the germline ends. The CDR3 coding sequence is TGTGCCTGGAGTGCAGCTAATGAAAAACTGTTTTTT. Protein: CAWSAANEKLFF. Looking up the rest from reference TRBV30 and TRBJ1-4 gives the full variable domain: SQTIHQWPATLVQPVGSPLSLECTVEGTSNPNLYWYRQAAGRGLQLLFYSVGIGQISSEVPQNLSASRPQDRQFILSSKKLLLSDSGFYLCAWSAANEKLFFGSGTQLSVL.

The CDR3 nucleotides read TGCGCCAGCAGTGATTTTATTTTAGCGGGGGGGAACACAGATACGCAGTATTTT. It codes for CASSDFILAGGNTDTQYF. The gene calls are TRBV10-2 and TRBJ2-3; 11 bases align to TRBD2. V shed 3 bases, J shed 2 bases, and the junction held 10 bases outside the gene matches. CDR1 is WSHSY and CDR2 is SAAADI in the germline V gene. The CDR3 runs 18 residues.

This chain joins TRBV11-2 and TRBJ2-2; D is perhaps TRBD1 (6 bases). This CDR3 is 16 amino acids long. V was pared by 5 bases and J by 0 bases, with 13 bases between. The germline CDR1 and CDR2 sequences are SGHAT and FQNNGV. CDR3 nucleotide sequence: TGTGCCAGCAGCCAGGGGTGGTACGCGAACACCGGGGAGCTGTTTTTT. Amino acid sequence: CASSQGWYANTGELFF.

The chain recombines TRBV14 with TRBJ2-5; 11 bases fit TRBD2. CDR3 length: 14 residues. The V segment lost 4 bases and the J segment 7 bases; nucleotides outside the gene matches: 5. CDR1 and CDR2 (germline): SGHDN, FVKESK. Here the CDR3 reads CASSLAGGSGTQYF. CDR3 nucleotide sequence: TGTGCCAGCAGCCTAGCGGGGGGGAGCGGGACCCAGTACTTC.